This is a list of T cell receptor beta chains from one sample in a study of blood T cell repertoires in COVID-19. This table comes from immunoSEQ multiplex PCR, and its TCRdb copy is limited to in-frame clones, with some not included. The sample has 40,000 to 50,000 clones, 87% seen once. Sequenced sample: peripheral blood. The source of these receptors is a woman older than 75 with COVID-19, enrolled during active disease. The CDR3 runs from the conserved cysteine through the conserved F or W. The D gene is left open where the match is weak. Some rows have no size entry. The others give once, few or many, or a class for an expanded clone.

J gene	clone size	D gene	V gene	CDR3 protein	CDR3 DNA
TRBJ1-5	.	.	TRBV5-1	CASSLNGAGNQPQHF	TGCGCCAGCAGCTTGAACGGAGCTGGAAATCAGCCCCAGCATTTT
TRBJ2-7	.	.	TRBV13	CASRLTTAGGSYEQYF	TGTGCCAGCAGACTCACTACCGCAGGAGGCTCCTACGAGCAGTACTTC
TRBJ1-1	.	.	TRBV28	CATNGRGVDTEAFF	TGTGCCACTAATGGCAGGGGCGTGGACACTGAAGCTTTCTTT
TRBJ2-5	.	TRBD1	TRBV5-6	CASSLGQGEWETQYF	TGTGCCAGCAGCTTGGGACAGGGGGAGTGGGAGACCCAGTACTTC
TRBJ2-1	.	.	TRBV27	CASTYGGYTSYNEQFF	TGTGCCAGCACCTATGGGGGGTACACCTCCTACAATGAGCAGTTCTTC
TRBJ2-3	.	.	TRBV7-9	CASSFSYVALLTDTQYF	TGTGCCAGCAGCTTTTCGTACGTAGCGCTCCTCACAGATACGCAGTATTTT
TRBJ2-7	few	TRBD1	TRBV4-1	CASSHQQGVSYEQYF	TGCGCCAGCAGCCATCAACAGGGGGTCTCCTACGAGCAGTACTTC
TRBJ1-1	.	.	TRBV30	CAWSLDRNTEAFF	TGTGCCTGGAGTCTTGACAGGAACACTGAAGCTTTCTTT
TRBJ2-5	.	.	TRBV7-9	CASSSSSSQGETQYF	TGTGCCAGCAGCTCTAGTTCTTCCCAGGGGGAGACCCAGTACTTC
TRBJ2-7	.	TRBD2	TRBV5-1	CASSPRLAGRTYEQYF	TGCGCCAGCAGCCCCCGACTAGCGGGAAGAACCTACGAGCAGTACTTC
TRBJ2-3	.	TRBD2	TRBV7-9	CASSQTSGRSDTQYF	TGTGCCAGCTCCCAAACTAGCGGGAGATCCGATACGCAGTATTTT
TRBJ1-4	.	.	TRBV11-1	CASSFTGGATNEKLFF	TGTGCCAGCAGCTTCACCGGTGGGGCTACTAATGAAAAACTGTTTTTT
TRBJ2-3	once	TRBD2	TRBV5-1	CASSSSWASGGIDTQYF	TGCGCCAGCAGCTCCTCTTGGGCTAGCGGGGGGATAGATACGCAGTATTTT
TRBJ2-2	.	.	TRBV29-1	CSVEESGAKTGELFF	TGCAGCGTTGAAGAGTCAGGGGCGAAGACCGGGGAGCTGTTTTTT
TRBJ1-5	.	TRBD1	TRBV6-1	CASSEVRDRSNQPQHF	TGTGCCAGCAGTGAAGTGAGGGACAGGAGCAATCAGCCCCAGCATTTT
TRBJ2-7	once	.	TRBV9	CASASNSYEQYF	TGTGCCAGCGCTAGCAATTCCTACGAGCAGTACTTC
TRBJ2-4	.	TRBD2	TRBV2	CASSEGSGGRENIQYF	TGTGCCAGCAGTGAGGGTAGCGGGGGCCGGGAAAACATTCAGTACTTC
TRBJ1-2	.	.	TRBV2	CASTPWGGFNYGYTF	TGTGCCAGCACCCCATGGGGGGGGTTTAACTATGGCTACACCTTC
TRBJ1-2	.	.	TRBV6-5	CASSSGGYTF	TGTGCCAGCAGTTCGGGTGGCTACACCTTC
TRBJ2-1	.	TRBD1	TRBV27	CASRKRDRGFNEQFF	TGTGCCAGCAGAAAACGGGACAGGGGATTCAATGAGCAGTTCTTC
TRBJ1-6	.	TRBD1	TRBV27	CASSPPQGASYNSPLHF	TGTGCCAGCAGTCCACCACAGGGGGCCTCCTATAATTCACCCCTCCACTTT
TRBJ1-4	.	TRBD1	TRBV7-9	CASSPHRGTGLEKLFF	TGTGCCAGCAGCCCCCATCGGGGGACAGGTTTGGAAAAACTGTTTTTT
TRBJ2-2	few	TRBD2	TRBV5-1	CASSHRAGDGELFF	TGCGCCAGCAGCCATCGGGCGGGGGACGGGGAGCTGTTTTTT
TRBJ2-1	.	.	TRBV11-2	CASSLELALAAYGQFF	TGTGCCAGCAGCTTAGAGTTAGCTTTAGCGGCGTATGGGCAGTTCTTC
TRBJ2-2	.	TRBD1	TRBV19	CASSTPGQVFTGELFF	TGTGCCAGTAGTACTCCGGGACAGGTTTTCACCGGGGAGCTGTTTTTT
TRBJ2-2	.	TRBD2	TRBV4-2	CASSQDLPGGPSTGELFF	TGTGCCAGCAGCCAAGATTTGCCGGGAGGGCCGAGTACCGGGGAGCTGTTTTTT
TRBJ2-7	.	.	TRBV7-8	CASSSRRQAYEQYF	TGTGCCAGCAGCTCGCGTAGACAGGCGTACGAGCAGTACTTC
TRBJ1-5	.	.	TRBV6-1	CASSEAGSGRQPQHF	TGTGCCAGCAGTGAAGCAGGCTCAGGGCGTCAGCCCCAGCATTTT
TRBJ2-2	.	.	TRBV9	CASSVAFTGELFF	TGTGCCAGCAGCGTAGCGTTCACCGGGGAGCTGTTTTTT
TRBJ1-2	.	TRBD1	TRBV5-1	CASSERDRGPNYGYTF	TGCGCCAGCAGCGAAAGGGACAGGGGTCCTAACTATGGCTACACCTTC
TRBJ1-2	.	.	TRBV3-1/TRBV3-2	CASSQSNPSPGYTF	TGTGCCAGCAGCCAATCTAATCCCTCCCCTGGCTACACCTTC
TRBJ1-2	.	.	TRBV18	CASSPSGSNYGYTF	TGTGCCAGCTCTCCATCAGGTTCTAACTATGGCTACACCTTC
TRBJ2-7	.	.	TRBV7-2	CASSPIAGGVQYF	TGTGCCAGCAGCCCCATCGCCGGGGGAGTGCAGTACTTC
TRBJ1-4	once	.	TRBV6-5	CASTRDIRTEKLFF	TGTGCCAGCACCCGGGACATTAGGACTGAAAAACTGTTTTTT
TRBJ1-5	.	TRBD1	TRBV19	CASIDRGFGGQPQHF	TGTGCCAGTATTGACAGGGGTTTTGGTGGTCAGCCCCAGCATTTT
TRBJ2-7	.	TRBD1	TRBV4-1	CASSLTGHYEQYF	TGCGCCAGCAGCTTGACAGGGCACTACGAGCAGTACTTC
TRBJ1-5	.	TRBD1	TRBV15	CATSRSRDRGEGSNQPQHF	TGTGCCACCAGCAGGTCCCGGGACAGGGGCGAGGGTAGCAATCAGCCCCAGCATTTT
TRBJ1-1	.	TRBD1	TRBV6-1	CASSDLGTGWTEAFF	TGTGCCAGCAGTGACCTGGGGACAGGGTGGACTGAAGCTTTCTTT
TRBJ2-5	.	.	TRBV10-1	CASSEEGIGSRGETQYF	TGCGCCAGCAGTGAGGAGGGGATAGGGAGCCGGGGGGAGACCCAGTACTTC
TRBJ2-1	.	TRBD1	TRBV2	CASSSWTGILDEQFF	TGTGCCAGCAGCAGCTGGACAGGGATATTGGATGAGCAGTTCTTC
TRBJ1-1	.	.	TRBV6-2/TRBV6-3	CASSHGTEAFF	TGTGCCAGCAGCCACGGGACTGAAGCTTTCTTT
TRBJ1-5	.	TRBD1	TRBV27	CASGNLQGAGQPQHF	TGTGCCAGCGGGAACTTACAGGGGGCAGGGCAGCCCCAGCATTTT
TRBJ2-2	.	.	TRBV6-5	CASSYFRTGGTGELFF	TGTGCCAGCAGTTACTTTCGGACCGGGGGCACCGGGGAGCTGTTTTTT
TRBJ1-3	.	.	TRBV25-1	CASSLPGSSGNTIYF	TGTGCCAGCAGTTTGCCAGGTAGCTCTGGAAACACCATATATTTT
TRBJ2-7	.	TRBD2	TRBV5-1	CASSLAAASGHYEQYF	TGCGCCAGCAGCTTGGCCGCGGCTAGCGGACACTACGAGCAGTACTTC
TRBJ2-4	.	.	TRBV4-2	CASSQERGRGNIQYF	TGTGCCAGCAGCCAAGAAAGGGGTAGGGGAAACATTCAGTACTTC
TRBJ1-1	.	.	TRBV3-1/TRBV3-2	CASSQAPGREAFF	TGTGCCAGCAGCCAGGCCCCAGGAAGAGAAGCTTTCTTT
TRBJ1-5	.	.	TRBV6-1	CASSEWGRGDNQPQHF	TGTGCCAGCAGTGAATGGGGGAGGGGAGACAATCAGCCCCAGCATTTT
TRBJ1-2	.	.	TRBV12-3/TRBV12-4	CASSFVTVGGYTF	TGTGCCAGCAGTTTTGTTACTGTCGGTGGCTACACCTTC
TRBJ1-6	few	TRBD1	TRBV5-1	CASSLAGTGQANSPLHF	TGCGCCAGCAGCTTGGCCGGAACGGGACAGGCAAATTCACCCCTCCACTTT
TRBJ1-2	medium-sized	.	TRBV6-6	CASIPAGLGGYTF	TGTGCCAGCATCCCCGCGGGGTTGGGTGGCTACACCTTC
TRBJ2-7	.	.	TRBV20-1	CSASETPQLGEQYF	TGCAGTGCTAGTGAAACCCCTCAACTTGGCGAGCAGTACTTC
TRBJ2-1	.	.	TRBV5-6	CASRRGRILTHNEQFF	TGTGCCAGCAGGCGGGGACGGATACTGACTCACAATGAGCAGTTCTTC
TRBJ2-1	few	TRBD2	TRBV6-4	CASSDIGGGDREQFF	TGTGCCAGCAGTGACATTGGCGGGGGGGACCGCGAGCAGTTCTTC
TRBJ1-2	.	.	TRBV7-9	CATPLGGLIPPNYGYTF	TGTGCCACCCCTCTAGGAGGGCTGATCCCCCCGAACTATGGCTACACCTTC
TRBJ2-7	.	.	TRBV4-2	CASSQGGSAYEQYF	TGTGCCAGCAGCCAAGGCGGGTCCGCCTACGAGCAGTACTTC
TRBJ2-6	.	.	TRBV24-1	CATSDPSSGANVLTF	TGTGCCACCAGTGATCCGAGCTCTGGGGCCAACGTCCTGACTTTC
TRBJ1-6	.	TRBD1	TRBV5-1	CASSAGTGQRNSPLHF	TGCGCCAGCAGCGCGGGGACAGGGCAAAGGAATTCACCCCTCCACTTT
TRBJ2-7	.	.	TRBV7-8	CASGRQNEQYF	TGTGCCAGCGGCCGACAGAACGAGCAGTACTTC
TRBJ2-5	.	.	TRBV7-9	CASSLVVEETQYF	TGTGCCAGCAGCTTAGTAGTGGAAGAGACCCAGTACTTC